The rows below give T cell receptor beta chains drawn from one sample of a study of blood T cell repertoires in COVID-19. Only in-frame clones appear in the TCRdb table, and some are missing; sequencing was by immunoSEQ multiplex PCR. This table has about 48,000 clones, under 90% appearing once. Source material: peripheral blood. These TCRs come from an older woman with acute or convalescent COVID-19. The conserved cysteine and the conserved F or W are not part of the CDR3 here.

>TRBV5-1|13
ASSLAIAGEETQY
>TRBV19|14
ASSIFRGASTDTQY
>TRBV18|14
ASSPPGLDYYNEQF
>TRBV24-1|14
ATSDATGGPFNEQF
>TRBV30|13
AWSVIRGGNSPLH
>TRBV6-5|10
ASRTSAPEQY
>TRBV6-5|13
ASSYSDPRYNEQF
>TRBV6-1|15
ASSEGGNRGTGNTIY
>TRBV2|11
ASSWTLQETQY
>TRBV11-2|14
ASSFTDRVLSGELF
>TRBV10-2|13
ASSEIGGPTDTQY
>TRBV3-1/TRBV3-2|11
ASSLTDNYGYT
>TRBV27|15
ASAGSGLAFSTDTQY
>TRBV6-1|14
ASSEPGTGVYYGYT
>TRBV10-3|10
AISGTGDRAF
>TRBV5-6|15
ASSRRLAGDGTDTQY
>TRBV7-9|14
ASSLARQTNTGELF
>TRBV28|13
ASSRPGQGTYGYT
>TRBV5-1|13
ASSRWTSGQETQY
>TRBV4-3|13
ASSQDRGESYGYT
>TRBV11-2|13
ASSSLTGKVTEAF
>TRBV11-2|12
ASSLSLGAHEQY